A selection of T cell receptor beta chains follows, all from one sample in a study of cytomegalovirus exposure and HLA in healthy donors. Profiled with immunoSEQ multiplex PCR; TCRdb holds only in-frame clones, not every one. The sample consists of around 120,000 clones, 70% to 85% of them appearing once. The sequenced sample was PBMCs. Receptors originate from a boy aged 5-17 years in good health and CMV-seronegative. The CDR3 runs from the conserved cysteine through the conserved F or W. A D gene is named only where the DNA matches it firmly. Size values are once, few and many counts, or a class for expanded clones, and some rows have none.

cdr3_aa cdr3_nt d_call v_call clone_size j_call
CASSDHGAGDEQYF TGTGCCAGCAGTGACCACGGGGCAGGGGACGAGCAGTACTTC . TRBV6-1 . TRBJ2-7
CATFSGGTNEKLFF TGTGCCACCTTCTCCGGGGGTACTAATGAAAAACTGTTTTTT . TRBV15 . TRBJ1-4
CASSEGTHYEQYF TGTGCCAGCAGTGAAGGGACTCACTACGAGCAGTACTTC . TRBV6-1 . TRBJ2-7
CASSFGLAGASTDTQYF TGCGCCAGCAGCTTCGGACTAGCGGGAGCGAGTACAGATACGCAGTATTTT TRBD2 TRBV5-1 few TRBJ2-3
CASSPAGLYTDTQYF TGTGCCAGCAGCCCAGCGGGACTCTACACAGATACGCAGTATTTT TRBD2 TRBV11-3 . TRBJ2-3
CASSADLPAYNEQFF TGCGCCAGCAGCGCGGACTTACCAGCCTACAATGAGCAGTTCTTC . TRBV5-1 . TRBJ2-1
CASSLPGLTYEQYF TGTGCCAGCTCACTACCGGGACTCACCTACGAGCAGTACTTC . TRBV18 . TRBJ2-7
CAISETDGGTEAFF TGTGCCATCAGTGAGACTGACGGGGGGACTGAAGCTTTCTTT . TRBV10-3 . TRBJ1-1
CASSPGTEYEQYF TGTGCCAGCAGCCCAGGGACAGAGTACGAGCAGTACTTC TRBD1 TRBV4-2 . TRBJ2-7
CASSQETSGSHRSYNEQFF TGCGCCAGCAGCCAAGAAACTAGCGGGAGTCATAGGTCCTACAATGAGCAGTTCTTC TRBD2 TRBV4-3 . TRBJ2-1
CASSYERQGYEKLFF TGTGCCAGCAGTTACGAGAGACAGGGGTACGAAAAACTGTTTTTT TRBD1 TRBV6-6 . TRBJ1-4
CASSHMYGSNQPQHF TGTGCCAGCAGTCACATGTACGGGAGCAATCAGCCCCAGCATTTT . TRBV27 once TRBJ1-5
CASSAGTADQPQHF TGTGCCAGCAGCGCCGGGACAGCTGATCAGCCCCAGCATTTT TRBD1 TRBV7-9 . TRBJ1-5
CASSAKAGLNTGELFF TGTGCCAGCAGCGCCAAAGCGGGGCTGAACACCGGGGAGCTGTTTTTT TRBD2 TRBV9 . TRBJ2-2
CASTSSGKQFF TGTGCCAGCACCTCGAGCGGGAAGCAGTTCTTC TRBD2 TRBV6-6 . TRBJ2-1
CASSQDDRSSYEQYF TGCGCCAGCAGCCAAGATGACAGGAGCTCCTACGAGCAGTACTTC . TRBV4-3 . TRBJ2-7
CASRLGAGDTQYF TGTGCCAGCCGCCTGGGTGCAGGGGATACGCAGTATTTT . TRBV2 . TRBJ2-3
CASSQDGGSYNEQFF TGCGCCAGCAGCCAAGACGGGGGTTCCTACAATGAGCAGTTCTTC . TRBV4-3 . TRBJ2-1
CASSLQGKSYEQYF TGTGCCAGCAGTTTACAGGGTAAATCCTACGAGCAGTACTTC . TRBV28 . TRBJ2-7
CASSQIPGQGYGYTF TGTGCCAGCAGCCAAATTCCGGGACAGGGTTATGGCTACACCTTC TRBD1 TRBV7-2 . TRBJ1-2
CATSREVHGTYEQYF TGTGCCACCAGCAGAGAGGTTCACGGGACCTACGAGCAGTACTTC . TRBV15 few TRBJ2-7
CSGLMIAGGAYNEQFF TGCAGCGGCCTGATGATAGCGGGAGGTGCCTACAATGAGCAGTTCTTC TRBD2 TRBV29-1 . TRBJ2-1